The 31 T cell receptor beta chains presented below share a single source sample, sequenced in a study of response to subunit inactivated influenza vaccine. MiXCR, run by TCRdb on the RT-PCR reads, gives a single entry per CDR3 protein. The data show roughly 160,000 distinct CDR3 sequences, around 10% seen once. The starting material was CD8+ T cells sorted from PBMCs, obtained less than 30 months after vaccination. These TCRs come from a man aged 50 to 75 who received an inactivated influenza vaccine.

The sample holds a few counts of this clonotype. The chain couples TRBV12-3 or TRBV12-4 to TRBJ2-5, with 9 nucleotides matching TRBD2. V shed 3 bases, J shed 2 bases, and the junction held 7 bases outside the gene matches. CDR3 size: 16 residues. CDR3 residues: CASSFLPSGEQETQYF. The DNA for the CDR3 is TGTGCCAGCAGTTTCCTCCCTAGCGGGGAGCAAGAGACCCAGTACTTC.

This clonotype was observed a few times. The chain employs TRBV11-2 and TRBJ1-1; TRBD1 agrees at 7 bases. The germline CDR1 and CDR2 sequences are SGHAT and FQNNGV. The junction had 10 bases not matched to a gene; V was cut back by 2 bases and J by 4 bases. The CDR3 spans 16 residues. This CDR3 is CASSLFPTGVVTEAFF. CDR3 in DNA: TGTGCCAGCAGCTTATTCCCCACAGGGGTTGTCACTGAAGCTTTCTTT.

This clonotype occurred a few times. CDR3 amino acids: CASSESADNQPQHF. CDR3 DNA sequence: TGTGCCAGCAGTGAATCGGCAGACAATCAGCCCCAGCATTTT. The genes are TRBV6-1 and TRBJ1-5; D call uncertain. Germline V gene data show CDR1 as MNHNS and CDR2 as SASEGT. V gave up 2 bases and J gave up 3 bases, with 8 bases separating them. The CDR3 loop spans 14 amino acids.

The CDR3 DNA is TGCAGTGCTGTTGGCCTAGCGGGGAGCTACGAGCAGTACTTC. As protein: CSAVGLAGSYEQYF. This chain connects TRBV20-1 to TRBJ2-7; 9 bases are shared with TRBD2. CDR3 length: 14 residues. Germline lookup yields CDR1 DFQATT and CDR2 SNEGSKA (reference sequence). V was clipped by 5 bases and J by 3 bases; unmatched bases: 8.

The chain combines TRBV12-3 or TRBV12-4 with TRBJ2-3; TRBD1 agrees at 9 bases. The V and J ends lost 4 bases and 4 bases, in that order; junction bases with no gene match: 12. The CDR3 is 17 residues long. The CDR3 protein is CASSSVPGQGHADTQYF. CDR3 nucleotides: TGTGCCAGCAGTTCAGTACCGGGACAGGGACATGCAGATACGCAGTATTTT.

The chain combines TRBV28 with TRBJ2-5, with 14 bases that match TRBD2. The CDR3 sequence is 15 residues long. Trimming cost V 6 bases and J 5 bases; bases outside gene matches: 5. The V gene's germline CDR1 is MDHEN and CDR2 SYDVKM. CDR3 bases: TGTGCCAGCAGCAGACTAGCGGGAGGGAGGGAGACCCAGTACTTC. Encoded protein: CASSRLAGGRETQYF.

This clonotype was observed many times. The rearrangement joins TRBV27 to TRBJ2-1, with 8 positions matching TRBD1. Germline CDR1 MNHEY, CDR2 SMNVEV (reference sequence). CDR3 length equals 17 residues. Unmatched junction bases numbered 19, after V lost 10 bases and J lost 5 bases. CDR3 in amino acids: CATSQGGSLYGHNEQFF. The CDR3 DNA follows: TGTGCCACCTCACAGGGGGGTAGCCTTTACGGCCACAATGAGCAGTTCTTC.

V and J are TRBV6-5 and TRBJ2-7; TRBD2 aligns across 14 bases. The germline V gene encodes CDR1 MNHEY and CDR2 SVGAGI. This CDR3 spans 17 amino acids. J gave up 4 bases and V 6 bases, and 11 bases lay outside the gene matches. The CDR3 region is CASSNSGLAGGGYEQYF. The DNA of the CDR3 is TGTGCCAGCAGCAACTCCGGACTAGCGGGGGGCGGGTACGAGCAGTACTTC.

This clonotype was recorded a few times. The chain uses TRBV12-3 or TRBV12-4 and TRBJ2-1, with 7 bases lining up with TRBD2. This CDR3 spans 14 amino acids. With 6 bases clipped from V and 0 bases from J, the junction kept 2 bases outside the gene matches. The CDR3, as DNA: TGTGCCAGCAGGCCGGGGGGCTCCTACAATGAGCAGTTCTTC. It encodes CASRPGGSYNEQFF.

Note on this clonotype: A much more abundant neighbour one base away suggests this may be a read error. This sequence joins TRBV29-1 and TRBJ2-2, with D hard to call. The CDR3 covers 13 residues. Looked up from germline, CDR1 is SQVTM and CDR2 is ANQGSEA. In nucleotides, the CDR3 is TGCAGCGTTGTTAGCAGTAACACCTGGGAGCTGTTTTTT. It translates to CSVVSSNTWELFF.

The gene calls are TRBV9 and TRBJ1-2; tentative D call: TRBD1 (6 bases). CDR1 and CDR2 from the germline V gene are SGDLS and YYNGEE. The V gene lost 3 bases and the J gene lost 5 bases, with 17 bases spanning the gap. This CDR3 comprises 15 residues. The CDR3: CASSGNRATPYGYTF. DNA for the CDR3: TGTGCCAGCAGCGGTAACAGGGCCACTCCATATGGCTACACCTTC.

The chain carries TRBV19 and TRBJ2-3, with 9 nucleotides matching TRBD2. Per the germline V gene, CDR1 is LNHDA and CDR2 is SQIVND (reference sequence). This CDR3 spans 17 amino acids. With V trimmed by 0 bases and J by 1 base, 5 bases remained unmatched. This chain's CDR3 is CASSIDLQRGGTDTQYF. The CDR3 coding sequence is TGTGCCAGTAGTATAGATCTCCAGCGGGGGGGCACAGATACGCAGTATTTT.

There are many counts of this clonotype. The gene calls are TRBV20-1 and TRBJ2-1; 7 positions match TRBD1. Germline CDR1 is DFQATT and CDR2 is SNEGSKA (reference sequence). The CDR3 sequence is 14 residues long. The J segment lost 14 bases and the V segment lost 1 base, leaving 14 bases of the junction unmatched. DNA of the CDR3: TGCAGTGCTAGAGCCCCAAACAGGGGTCTTCTTGAGTTCTTC. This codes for CSARAPNRGLLEFF.

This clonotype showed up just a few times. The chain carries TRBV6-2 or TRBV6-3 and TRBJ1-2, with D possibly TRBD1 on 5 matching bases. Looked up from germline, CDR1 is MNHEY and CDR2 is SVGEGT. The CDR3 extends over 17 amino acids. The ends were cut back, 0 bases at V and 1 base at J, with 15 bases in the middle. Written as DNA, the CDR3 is TGTGCCAGCAGTTACTCGGCAGGGAATATTATTAACTATGGCTACACCTTC. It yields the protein CASSYSAGNIINYGYTF.

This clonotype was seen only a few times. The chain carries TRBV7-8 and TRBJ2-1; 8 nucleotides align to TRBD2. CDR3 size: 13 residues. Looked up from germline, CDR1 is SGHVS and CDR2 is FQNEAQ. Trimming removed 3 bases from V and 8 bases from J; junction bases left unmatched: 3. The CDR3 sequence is CASSFREGDEQFF. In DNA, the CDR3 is TGTGCCAGCAGCTTTCGGGAGGGGGATGAGCAGTTCTTC.

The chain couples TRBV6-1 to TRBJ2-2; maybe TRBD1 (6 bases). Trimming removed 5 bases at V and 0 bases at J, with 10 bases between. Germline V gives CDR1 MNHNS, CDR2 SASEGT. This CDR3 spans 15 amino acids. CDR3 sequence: CASSRTAANTGELFF. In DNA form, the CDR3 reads TGTGCCAGCAGTCGGACAGCCGCGAACACCGGGGAGCTGTTTTTT.

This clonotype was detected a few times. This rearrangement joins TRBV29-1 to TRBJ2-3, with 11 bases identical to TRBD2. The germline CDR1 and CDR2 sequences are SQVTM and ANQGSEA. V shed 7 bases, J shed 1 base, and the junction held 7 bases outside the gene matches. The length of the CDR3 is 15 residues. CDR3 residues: CSATGLAVGTDTQYF. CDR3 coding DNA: TGCAGCGCCACGGGACTAGCGGTTGGCACAGATACGCAGTATTTT.

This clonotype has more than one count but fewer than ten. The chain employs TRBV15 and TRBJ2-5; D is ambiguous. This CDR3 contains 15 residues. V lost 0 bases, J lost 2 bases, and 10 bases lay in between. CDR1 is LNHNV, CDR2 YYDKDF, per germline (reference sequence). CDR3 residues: CATSRDLARQETQYF. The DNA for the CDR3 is TGTGCCACCAGCAGAGATCTTGCTAGACAAGAGACCCAGTACTTC. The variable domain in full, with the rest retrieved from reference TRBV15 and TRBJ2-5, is DAMVIQNPRYQVTQFGKPVTLSCSQTLNHNVMYWYQQKSSQAPKLLFHYYDKDFNNEADTPDNFQSRRPNTSFCFLDIRSPGLGDTAMYLCATSRDLARQETQYFGPGTRLLVL.

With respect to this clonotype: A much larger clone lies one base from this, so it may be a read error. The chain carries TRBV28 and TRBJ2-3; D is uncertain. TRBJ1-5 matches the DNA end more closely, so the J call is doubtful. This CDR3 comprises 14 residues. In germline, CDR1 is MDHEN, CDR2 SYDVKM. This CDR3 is CASSLRRESDTQHF. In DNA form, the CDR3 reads TGTGCCAGCAGTTTGCGGCGGGAGTCAGATACGCAGCATTTT.

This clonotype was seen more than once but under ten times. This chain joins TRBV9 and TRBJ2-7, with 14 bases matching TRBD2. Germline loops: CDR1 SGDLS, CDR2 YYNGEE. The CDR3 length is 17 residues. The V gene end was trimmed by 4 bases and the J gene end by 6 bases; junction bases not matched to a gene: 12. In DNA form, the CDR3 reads TGTGCCAGCAGCCCGCGAAAGACTAGCGGGAGGGCCGGCGAGCAGTACTTC. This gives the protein CASSPRKTSGRAGEQYF. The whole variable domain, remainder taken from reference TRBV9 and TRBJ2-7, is DSGVTQTPKHLITATGQRVTLRCSPRSGDLSVYWYQQSLDQGLQFLIQYYNGEERAKGNILERFSAQQFPDLHSELNLSSLELGDSALYFCASSPRKTSGRAGEQYFGPGTRLTVT.

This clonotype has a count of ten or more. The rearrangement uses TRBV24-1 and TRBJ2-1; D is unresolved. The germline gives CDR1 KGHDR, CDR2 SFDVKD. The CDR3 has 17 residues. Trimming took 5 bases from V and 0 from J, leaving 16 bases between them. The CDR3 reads CATSATEKGFSYNEQFF. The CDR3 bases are TGTGCCACCAGTGCCACGGAGAAGGGTTTCTCCTACAATGAGCAGTTCTTC.

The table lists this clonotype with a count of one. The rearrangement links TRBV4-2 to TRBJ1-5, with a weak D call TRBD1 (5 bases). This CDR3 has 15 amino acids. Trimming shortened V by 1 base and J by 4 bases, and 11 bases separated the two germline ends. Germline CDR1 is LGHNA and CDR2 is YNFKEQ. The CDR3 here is CASSQVGVGNQPQHF. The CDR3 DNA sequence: TGTGCCAGCAGCCAAGTAGGGGTTGGGAATCAGCCCCAGCATTTT.

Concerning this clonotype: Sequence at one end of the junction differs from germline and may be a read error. CDR3: CASAWDAGDTIYF. The CDR3 DNA is TGTGCCAGTGCGTGGGACGCTGGAGACACCATATATTTT. The rearrangement uses TRBV19 and TRBJ1-3; D perhaps matches TRBD1 (5 bases). The CDR3 length is 13 residues. Germline V gene lookup returns CDR1 LNHDA and CDR2 SQIVND (reference sequence).

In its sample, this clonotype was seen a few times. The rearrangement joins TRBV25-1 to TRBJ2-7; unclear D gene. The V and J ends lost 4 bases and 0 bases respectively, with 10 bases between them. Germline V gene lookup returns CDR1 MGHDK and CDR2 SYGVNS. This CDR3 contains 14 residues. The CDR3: CASSGLGTSYEQYF. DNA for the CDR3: TGTGCCAGCAGTGGTCTGGGCACCTCCTACGAGCAGTACTTC.

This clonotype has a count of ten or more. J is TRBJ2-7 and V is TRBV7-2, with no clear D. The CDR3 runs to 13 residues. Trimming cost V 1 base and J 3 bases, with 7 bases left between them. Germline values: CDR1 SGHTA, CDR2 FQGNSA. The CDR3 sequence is CASSLGPFYEQYF. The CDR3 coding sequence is TGTGCCAGCAGCTTAGGCCCGTTCTACGAGCAGTACTTC. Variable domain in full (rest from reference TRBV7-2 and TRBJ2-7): GAGVSQSPSNKVTEKGKDVELRCDPISGHTALYWYRQSLGQGLEFLIYFQGNSAPDKSGLPSDRFSAERTGGSVSTLTIQRTQQEDSAVYLCASSLGPFYEQYFGPGTRLTVT.

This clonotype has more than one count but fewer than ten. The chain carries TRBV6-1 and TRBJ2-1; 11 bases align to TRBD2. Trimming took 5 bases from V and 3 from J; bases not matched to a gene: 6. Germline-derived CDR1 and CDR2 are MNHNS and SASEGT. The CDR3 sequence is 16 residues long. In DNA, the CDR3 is TGTGCCAGCAGTCATACGACTAGCGGGATCTACAATGAGCAGTTCTTC. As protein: CASSHTTSGIYNEQFF.

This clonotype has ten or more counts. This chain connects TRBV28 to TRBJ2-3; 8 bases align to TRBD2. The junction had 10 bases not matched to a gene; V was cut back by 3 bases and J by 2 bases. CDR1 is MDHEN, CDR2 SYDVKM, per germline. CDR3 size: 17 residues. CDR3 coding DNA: TGTGCCAGCAGTTTTTATATAATAGCGGGGATCACAGATACGCAGTATTTT. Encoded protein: CASSFYIIAGITDTQYF.

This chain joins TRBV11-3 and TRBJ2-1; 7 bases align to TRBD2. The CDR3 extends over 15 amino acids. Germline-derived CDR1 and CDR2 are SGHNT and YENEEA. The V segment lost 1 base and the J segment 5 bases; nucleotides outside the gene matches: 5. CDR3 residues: CASSLGSGKDNEQFF. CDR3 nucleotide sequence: TGTGCCAGCAGCTTAGGCAGCGGGAAAGACAATGAGCAGTTCTTC.

CDR3 residues: CASSFLGQGAGETQYF. DNA for the CDR3: TGTGCCAGCAGTTTCCTCGGACAGGGGGCTGGAGAGACCCAGTACTTC. The gene calls are TRBV28 and TRBJ2-5; the match to TRBD1 covers 11 bases. The ends lost 3 bases at V and 4 bases at J; junction bases unmatched: 7. The CDR3 extends over 16 amino acids. Germline assignment: CDR1 MDHEN and CDR2 SYDVKM.

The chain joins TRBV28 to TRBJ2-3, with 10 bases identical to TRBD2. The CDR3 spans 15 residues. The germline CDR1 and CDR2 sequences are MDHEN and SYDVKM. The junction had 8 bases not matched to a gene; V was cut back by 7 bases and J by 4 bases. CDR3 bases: TGTGCCAGCACCCTGGGTAGCGGGAGGTCAGATACGCAGTATTTT. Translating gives CASTLGSGRSDTQYF.

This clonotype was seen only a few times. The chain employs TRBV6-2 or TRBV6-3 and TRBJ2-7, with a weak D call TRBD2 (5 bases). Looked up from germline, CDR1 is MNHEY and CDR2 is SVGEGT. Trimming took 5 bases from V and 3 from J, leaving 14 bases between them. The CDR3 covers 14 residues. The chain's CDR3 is CASSQSGRVYEQYF. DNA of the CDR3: TGTGCCAGCAGTCAGAGCGGTCGGGTCTACGAGCAGTACTTC.